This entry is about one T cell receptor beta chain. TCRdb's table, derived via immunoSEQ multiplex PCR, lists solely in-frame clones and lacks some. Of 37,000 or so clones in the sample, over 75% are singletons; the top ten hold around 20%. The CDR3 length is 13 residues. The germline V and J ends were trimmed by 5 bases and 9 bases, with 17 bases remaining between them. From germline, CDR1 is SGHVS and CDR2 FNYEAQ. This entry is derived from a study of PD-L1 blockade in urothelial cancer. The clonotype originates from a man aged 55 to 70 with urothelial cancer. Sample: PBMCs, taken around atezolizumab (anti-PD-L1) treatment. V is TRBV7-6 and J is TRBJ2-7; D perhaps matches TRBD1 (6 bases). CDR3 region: CASSPNLQGPQYF. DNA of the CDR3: TGTGCCAGCAGCCCGAATTTACAGGGTCCGCAGTACTTC.